Listed below are T cell receptor beta chains from one sample, sequenced in a study of blood T cell repertoires in COVID-19. TCRdb keeps only in-frame clones here, not all; method: immunoSEQ multiplex PCR. The table shows under 300,000 clones, with more than 75% occurring only once. The sample was PBMCs or T cells enriched from blood (not recorded which). Source of these receptors: a young man who had recovered from COVID-19. Each CDR3 is given with its conserved first and last residue. The order of the fields is V gene, clone size, D gene, J gene, CDR3 DNA, CDR3 protein. The D gene is left open where the match is weak. Size tells how often a clone was seen (once, few, many) or the class of an expanded clone, and some rows leave it out.

TRBV30	.	TRBD2	TRBJ2-4	TGTGCCTGGTCTGTTCTAGCGGAGGGGGCCAAAAACATTCAGTACTTC	CAWSVLAEGAKNIQYF
TRBV11-3	.	.	TRBJ2-7	TGTGCCAGCAAGCCGGGAATGGACGAGCAGTACTTC	CASKPGMDEQYF
TRBV3-1/TRBV3-2	.	TRBD2	TRBJ2-3	TGTGCCAGCAGCCAGGGACTAGCGGGATTGGGAGATACGCAGTATTTT	CASSQGLAGLGDTQYF
TRBV2	.	TRBD1	TRBJ2-2	TGTGCCAGCAGCGGGACGGACAGGGCCAGTTGGTCCGGGGAGCTGTTTTTT	CASSGTDRASWSGELFF
TRBV23-1	.	TRBD1	TRBJ1-3	TGCGCCAGCAGTCTAGGTGTTCAGGGGGCCTCTCTCTCTGGTGGAAACACCATATATTTT	CASSLGVQGASLSGGNTIYF
TRBV19	once	TRBD1	TRBJ1-5	TGTGCCAGTAGGGGCCGGGACAGAGCACAAGCCCAGCATTTT	CASRGRDRAQAQHF
TRBV30	.	.	TRBJ1-1	TGTGCCTGGAGTGTGGACACTAACACTGAAGCTTTCTTT	CAWSVDTNTEAFF
TRBV6-2/TRBV6-3	.	.	TRBJ1-5	TGTGCCAGCAGTATAAGACAGGTAATTAGCAATCAGCCCCAGCATTTT	CASSIRQVISNQPQHF
TRBV10-1	few	TRBD2	TRBJ2-1	TGCGCCAGCAGTGCTGGTCTAGCGGGGGCCTACAATGAGCAGTTCTTC	CASSAGLAGAYNEQFF
TRBV6-5	once	.	TRBJ1-6	TGTGCCAGCAGTCCCCGAGGTGGCAATTCACCCCTCCACTTT	CASSPRGGNSPLHF
TRBV4-1	.	.	TRBJ2-5	TGCGCCAGCAGCCAAGTGTTGCGGGGCGAGTGGGGGGAAACCCAGTACTTC	CASSQVLRGEWGETQYF
TRBV11-3	.	.	TRBJ2-7	TGTGCCAGCAGCGCCGGGGAAATCTACGAGCAGTACTTC	CASSAGEIYEQYF
TRBV25-1	.	TRBD1	TRBJ1-1	TGTGCCAGCAGTGCCGACAGGGTAGGCACTGAAGCTTTCTTT	CASSADRVGTEAFF
TRBV5-8	.	.	TRBJ2-1	TGTGCCAGCAGCCCAGTTATAGCGAGCTCCTACAATGAGCAGTTCTTC	CASSPVIASSYNEQFF
TRBV11-2	.	TRBD1	TRBJ1-2	TGTGCCAGCAGCTTAGATCCCGACAGGGTGTTTGGCTACACCTTC	CASSLDPDRVFGYTF
TRBV7-7	.	.	TRBJ2-5	TGTGCTAGCAGCTTAGGGAGGACCATCCGGCAAGAGACCCAGTACTTC	CASSLGRTIRQETQYF
TRBV10-3	.	.	TRBJ1-1	TGTGCCATCAGCCCCGAACAGTTAGTGAACACTGAAGCTTTCTTT	CAISPEQLVNTEAFF
TRBV5-1	.	.	TRBJ2-7	TGCGCCAGCAGCTTGGTGACTCCCTACGAGCAGTACTTC	CASSLVTPYEQYF
TRBV19	.	.	TRBJ2-1	TGTGCCAGTAGCTCTATCTACTACAATGAGCAGTTCTTC	CASSSIYYNEQFF
TRBV5-1	.	.	TRBJ2-3	TGCGCCAGCAGCTCGCAGTACACAGATACGCAGTATTTT	CASSSQYTDTQYF
TRBV28	.	TRBD2	TRBJ2-1	TGTGCCAGCAGTTTAAGCGGGAGCTTATCCCACAATGAGCAGTTCTTC	CASSLSGSLSHNEQFF
TRBV2	.	.	TRBJ2-1	TGTGCCAGCAAAATAGGAGGGCCCCTAGGCAATGAGCAGTTCTTC	CASKIGGPLGNEQFF
TRBV5-1	.	.	TRBJ1-1	TGCGCCAGCAGCTTGGCCACGGGGGTTCCTGAAGCTTTCTTT	CASSLATGVPEAFF
TRBV14	.	TRBD1	TRBJ2-1	TGTGCCAGCAGCCGTCTCTCGACAGGGGTCACCTACAATGAGCAGTTCTTC	CASSRLSTGVTYNEQFF
TRBV27	.	.	TRBJ2-1	TGTGCCAGCAGTTTATCGACAGAATTTTACAATGAGCAGTTCTTC	CASSLSTEFYNEQFF
TRBV30	.	.	TRBJ1-3	TGTGCCTGGGACAGTCTCTCTGGAAACACCATATATTTT	CAWDSLSGNTIYF
TRBV3-1/TRBV3-2	.	.	TRBJ2-7	TGTGCCAGCAGCCAACCTCGGGGGGAGCAGTACTTC	CASSQPRGEQYF
TRBV7-9	.	.	TRBJ2-5	TGTGCCAGCAGCTTAGACTCCTCGGAGACCCAGTACTTC	CASSLDSSETQYF
TRBV9	.	TRBD2	TRBJ2-2	TGTGCCAGCAGCACTGGGACTAGTTATTTTTTCGGGGAGCTGTTTTTT	CASSTGTSYFFGELFF
TRBV30	.	.	TRBJ2-1	TGTGCCTGGGGGGACTCCAGATGGGAGCAGTTCTTC	CAWGDSRWEQFF
TRBV7-2	.	.	TRBJ2-7	TGTGCCAGCAACGAGAAGTTCGGTCCCTACGAGCAGTACTTC	CASNEKFGPYEQYF
TRBV6-1	.	.	TRBJ1-2	TGTGCCAGCAGTGATATGGCCCCAGCGGAGTATGGCTACACCTTC	CASSDMAPAEYGYTF
TRBV5-8	.	.	TRBJ1-1	TGTGCCAGCAGCTTGGCTTGGGACACCTACACTGAAGCTTTCTTT	CASSLAWDTYTEAFF
TRBV5-1	.	TRBD1	TRBJ2-5	TGCGCCAGCAGCTTGGATCCGACAGGGGTGGGAGAGACCCAGTACTTC	CASSLDPTGVGETQYF
TRBV13	.	TRBD2	TRBJ2-5	TGTGCCAGCAGCTCCCGACTAGCTACAGAGACCCAGTACTTC	CASSSRLATETQYF
TRBV6-5	.	.	TRBJ1-4	TGTGCCAGCAGAACAGGGACAACTAATGAAAAACTGTTTTTT	CASRTGTTNEKLFF
TRBV30	.	.	TRBJ2-5	TGTGCCAGTTCTAGACAGCAAGAGACCCAGTACTTC	CASSRQQETQYF
TRBV7-8	.	.	TRBJ2-5	TGTGCCAGCAGCCGAGACGGGGGATGGGAGACCCAGTACTTC	CASSRDGGWETQYF
TRBV6-1	.	TRBD1	TRBJ1-5	TGTGCCAGCAGTGATCAGGGGGCAGATCAGCCCCAGCATTTT	CASSDQGADQPQHF
TRBV21-1	.	.	TRBJ2-1	TGTGCCAGCAGCAAAGAAATTCTGGCTAGCGGGGATGAGCAGTTCTTC	CASSKEILASGDEQFF
TRBV10-2	.	TRBD2	TRBJ2-1	TGCGCCAGCAGTGCAACTAGCGGGGGGGTGAATGAGCAGTTCTTC	CASSATSGGVNEQFF
TRBV30	.	TRBD1	TRBJ2-7	TGTGCCTGGGGACAGGGGGCCTACGAGCAGTACTTC	CAWGQGAYEQYF
TRBV28	once	TRBD2	TRBJ2-1	TGTGCCAGCAGCTCCAGCGGGACGAATACCTACAATGAGCAGTTCTTC	CASSSSGTNTYNEQFF
TRBV7-9	few	.	TRBJ2-1	TGTGCCAGCAGCTTAGATAGCTCCTACAATGAGCAGTTCTTC	CASSLDSSYNEQFF
TRBV19	.	.	TRBJ2-2	TGTGCCAGTAGCAAATATGGACAAAACACCGGGGAGCTGTTTTTT	CASSKYGQNTGELFF
TRBV15	.	TRBD2	TRBJ2-7	TGTGCCACCAGCAGACCTAGCGGGATCTGGAGAGAGCAGTACTTC	CATSRPSGIWREQYF
TRBV7-9	.	TRBD2	TRBJ2-1	TGTGCCAGCAGCTTACCTAGCGGGGGATACTCCTACAATGAGCAGTTCTTC	CASSLPSGGYSYNEQFF
TRBV10-2	.	TRBD1	TRBJ1-3	TGCGCCAGCAGTGACCTTGCAGGGGGCAGAAACACCATATATTTT	CASSDLAGGRNTIYF
TRBV5-1	.	TRBD1	TRBJ1-6	TGCGCCAGCAGCTCGGACAGGGCCGATTCACCCCTCCACTTT	CASSSDRADSPLHF
TRBV6-2/TRBV6-3	.	TRBD1	TRBJ1-4	TGTGCCAGCAGCTTCGGACAGGAGAATGAAAAACTGTTTTTT	CASSFGQENEKLFF
TRBV9	many	.	TRBJ2-1	TGTGCCAGCAGCCCTCAGGCGGGGCGAACCTACAATGAGCAGTTCTTC	CASSPQAGRTYNEQFF
TRBV2	.	TRBD2	TRBJ2-5	TGTGCCAGCAGTTACTACGGGGGGCAAGAGACCCAGTACTTC	CASSYYGGQETQYF
TRBV2	.	TRBD2	TRBJ2-5	TGTGCCAGCAGCGAGCCGGAGAGCGGGGTGACCCAGTACTTC	CASSEPESGVTQYF
TRBV9	.	.	TRBJ2-1	TGTGCCAGCAGCGTAGCTGGGGAGATAGATGAGCAGTTCTTC	CASSVAGEIDEQFF
TRBV7-6	.	.	TRBJ1-3	TGTGCCAGCAGCTTAGGGGCGAGCTCTGGAAACACCATATATTTT	CASSLGASSGNTIYF
TRBV7-9	.	.	TRBJ1-3	TGTGCCAGCAGCTTAGGAGGCAACTCTGGAAACACCATATATTTT	CASSLGGNSGNTIYF
TRBV9	few	.	TRBJ2-7	TGTGCCAGCAGCGCACAGGTAAGCTCCTACGAGCAGTACTTC	CASSAQVSSYEQYF
TRBV11-2	.	.	TRBJ2-2	TGTGCTGAGCGGCTGGGCCTCACCGGGGAGCTGTTTTTT	CAERLGLTGELFF